These T cell receptor beta chains were read from a single sample in a study of neoadjuvant anti-PD-1 for oral cavity cancer. The data were produced by immunoSEQ multiplex PCR, yet TCRdb's version contains in-frame clones alone and is incomplete. The sample records approximately 68,000 clones, approximately 87% being singletons. The sequenced sample was PBMCs, obtained after nivolumab (anti-PD-1) treatment. The source of these receptors is a person between 40 and 80 years old with oral cavity squamous cell carcinoma. CDR3s include the opening cysteine and the closing phenylalanine or tryptophan. Fields, in order: clone size, D gene, J gene, V gene, CDR3 protein, CDR3 DNA. D genes are given only for firm matches. For some rows the clone size is stated as once, few or many, or as a class when expanded; others skip it.

abundance: -
d_gene: -
j_gene: TRBJ1-5
v_gene: TRBV25-1
CDR3aa: CASSSGVGPQHF
CDR3nt: TGTGCCAGCAGTTCCGGCGTGGGGCCCCAGCATTTT

abundance: -
d_gene: -
j_gene: TRBJ2-1
v_gene: TRBV25-1
CDR3aa: CASSGRFDEQFF
CDR3nt: TGTGCCAGCAGTGGGAGGTTCGATGAGCAGTTCTTC

abundance: -
d_gene: TRBD2
j_gene: TRBJ2-1
v_gene: TRBV9
CDR3aa: CASSVGLGGLAGGYNEQFF
CDR3nt: TGTGCCAGCAGCGTAGGTTTGGGAGGACTAGCGGGGGGTTACAATGAGCAGTTCTTC

abundance: -
d_gene: -
j_gene: TRBJ1-5
v_gene: TRBV10-2
CDR3aa: CASRDNNQPQHF
CDR3nt: TGCGCCAGCCGGGACAATAATCAGCCCCAGCATTTT

abundance: -
d_gene: TRBD1
j_gene: TRBJ1-5
v_gene: TRBV30
CDR3aa: CAWTTGQGNQPQHF
CDR3nt: TGTGCCTGGACCACCGGACAGGGTAATCAGCCCCAGCATTTT

abundance: -
d_gene: -
j_gene: TRBJ1-2
v_gene: TRBV4-1
CDR3aa: CASSQDPRGAGDYGYTF
CDR3nt: TGCGCCAGCAGCCAAGATCCGAGGGGGGCCGGGGACTATGGCTACACCTTC

abundance: -
d_gene: -
j_gene: TRBJ1-1
v_gene: TRBV5-4
CDR3aa: CASSSPGQMNTEAFF
CDR3nt: TGTGCCAGCAGCTCACCGGGTCAGATGAACACTGAAGCTTTCTTT

abundance: -
d_gene: -
j_gene: TRBJ1-2
v_gene: TRBV21-1
CDR3aa: CASSWQLYGYTF
CDR3nt: TGTGCCAGCAGTTGGCAGTTATATGGCTACACCTTC

abundance: -
d_gene: -
j_gene: TRBJ1-5
v_gene: TRBV4-1
CDR3aa: CASSQDAADQPQHF
CDR3nt: TGCGCCAGCAGCCAAGATGCTGCTGATCAGCCCCAGCATTTT

abundance: few
d_gene: -
j_gene: TRBJ2-1
v_gene: TRBV27
CDR3aa: CASSFLQSPYNEQFF
CDR3nt: TGTGCCAGCAGTTTTCTGCAGTCCCCCTACAATGAGCAGTTCTTC

abundance: -
d_gene: -
j_gene: TRBJ2-7
v_gene: TRBV7-9
CDR3aa: CASSLGAERGTGFSYEQYF
CDR3nt: TGTGCCAGCAGCTTAGGGGCCGAGAGAGGGACGGGCTTTTCCTACGAGCAGTACTTC

abundance: once
d_gene: -
j_gene: TRBJ2-5
v_gene: TRBV4-1
CDR3aa: CASSQVVLETQYF
CDR3nt: TGCGCCAGCAGCCAAGTTGTCTTAGAGACCCAGTACTTC

abundance: -
d_gene: -
j_gene: TRBJ2-3
v_gene: TRBV2
CDR3aa: CASSEGLRIYTQYF
CDR3nt: TGTGCCAGCAGTGAGGGGCTGAGGATCTATACGCAGTATTTT

abundance: -
d_gene: -
j_gene: TRBJ1-1
v_gene: TRBV30
CDR3aa: CAWAWKATGNTEAFF
CDR3nt: TGTGCCTGGGCTTGGAAGGCGACTGGGAACACTGAAGCTTTCTTT

abundance: -
d_gene: -
j_gene: TRBJ1-2
v_gene: TRBV7-2
CDR3aa: CASSLGVLGDRYGYTF
CDR3nt: TGTGCCAGCAGCTTAGGAGTTCTAGGGGATAGGTATGGCTACACCTTC

abundance: -
d_gene: TRBD2
j_gene: TRBJ2-2
v_gene: TRBV5-4
CDR3aa: CASSLTSGLGGELFF
CDR3nt: TGTGCCAGCAGCTTGACTAGCGGTTTAGGGGGGGAGCTGTTTTTT

abundance: -
d_gene: -
j_gene: TRBJ2-7
v_gene: TRBV2
CDR3aa: CATTRTESSYEQYF
CDR3nt: TGTGCCACAACTAGGACAGAGAGCTCCTACGAGCAGTACTTC

abundance: -
d_gene: -
j_gene: TRBJ1-5
v_gene: TRBV10-3
CDR3aa: CAISGDRGQPQHF
CDR3nt: TGTGCCATCAGTGGTGACAGAGGACAGCCCCAGCATTTT

abundance: -
d_gene: -
j_gene: TRBJ1-2
v_gene: TRBV5-8
CDR3aa: CASSLAGGRLGYTF
CDR3nt: TGTGCCAGCAGCTTGGCGGGAGGCCGGCTTGGCTACACCTTC

abundance: -
d_gene: TRBD1
j_gene: TRBJ2-7
v_gene: TRBV5-1
CDR3aa: CASNQGVEQYF
CDR3nt: TGCGCCAGCAACCAGGGGGTCGAGCAGTACTTC

abundance: -
d_gene: TRBD2
j_gene: TRBJ2-7
v_gene: TRBV10-2
CDR3aa: CASSGGAYEQYF
CDR3nt: TGCGCCAGCAGCGGGGGGGCCTACGAGCAGTACTTC

abundance: -
d_gene: -
j_gene: TRBJ2-1
v_gene: TRBV25-1
CDR3aa: CASIGVSGDNNEQFF
CDR3nt: TGTGCCAGCATCGGAGTCTCGGGGGATAACAATGAGCAGTTCTTC

abundance: -
d_gene: TRBD1
j_gene: TRBJ2-1
v_gene: TRBV29-1
CDR3aa: CSVDRDRGLDEQFF
CDR3nt: TGCAGCGTTGACCGGGACAGGGGGCTCGATGAGCAGTTCTTC

abundance: -
d_gene: -
j_gene: TRBJ1-1
v_gene: TRBV9
CDR3aa: CASSVGYGEAFF
CDR3nt: TGTGCCAGCAGCGTAGGTTACGGTGAAGCTTTCTTT

abundance: -
d_gene: TRBD1
j_gene: TRBJ1-3
v_gene: TRBV28
CDR3aa: CASSAGQGMKGNTIYF
CDR3nt: TGTGCCAGCAGTGCGGGACAGGGAATGAAGGGAAACACCATATATTTT

abundance: -
d_gene: TRBD1
j_gene: TRBJ1-5
v_gene: TRBV11-2
CDR3aa: CASSWGKRQGDSQPQHF
CDR3nt: TGTGCCAGCAGCTGGGGGAAGCGACAGGGGGACAGTCAGCCCCAGCATTTT

abundance: -
d_gene: TRBD1
j_gene: TRBJ1-4
v_gene: TRBV4-2
CDR3aa: CASSQLRTGEKLFF
CDR3nt: TGTGCCAGCAGCCAACTGCGGACAGGAGAAAAACTGTTTTTT

abundance: -
d_gene: TRBD1
j_gene: TRBJ2-1
v_gene: TRBV9
CDR3aa: CASSVGTGNHNEQFF
CDR3nt: TGTGCCAGCAGCGTAGGGACAGGCAACCACAATGAGCAGTTCTTC